Sequencing of this T cell receptor (beta chain) was carried out in a study of Graves' ophthalmopathy and Graves' hyperthyroidism. This clonotype was observed at least ten times. Its target is not known. Investigators amplified TCR beta CDR3 regions from RNA transcripts. First-round RT-PCR with HTBI primers preceded a second-round multiplex PCR. TCRdb redid the calling of the multiplex PCR reads with MiXCR, one entry per CDR3 protein. The sample yields roughly 400,000 distinct CDR3 sequences, roughly 15% seen once. The CDR3 is 15 residues long. Germline V lookup: CDR1 SGHTA, CDR2 FQGNSA. The junction had 10 bases not matched to a gene; V was cut back by 5 bases and J by 5 bases. Findings and caveats of the study: Most thyroid clonotypes expanded beyond 0.001 frequency were also found in blood. Ophthalmopathy progression prediction by the model yielded a sensitivity of about 70% and a specificity of approximately 77%.

This TCR derives from a woman aged 18-29 years with stable Graves' hyperthyroidism. The source material was peripheral blood. This sequence joins TRBV7-2 and TRBJ2-7; TRBD1 aligns across 9 bases. Here the CDR3 reads CASSQWRDRDNEQYF. The CDR3 region has the DNA TGTGCCAGCAGCCAGTGGCGGGACAGGGATAACGAGCAGTACTTC.